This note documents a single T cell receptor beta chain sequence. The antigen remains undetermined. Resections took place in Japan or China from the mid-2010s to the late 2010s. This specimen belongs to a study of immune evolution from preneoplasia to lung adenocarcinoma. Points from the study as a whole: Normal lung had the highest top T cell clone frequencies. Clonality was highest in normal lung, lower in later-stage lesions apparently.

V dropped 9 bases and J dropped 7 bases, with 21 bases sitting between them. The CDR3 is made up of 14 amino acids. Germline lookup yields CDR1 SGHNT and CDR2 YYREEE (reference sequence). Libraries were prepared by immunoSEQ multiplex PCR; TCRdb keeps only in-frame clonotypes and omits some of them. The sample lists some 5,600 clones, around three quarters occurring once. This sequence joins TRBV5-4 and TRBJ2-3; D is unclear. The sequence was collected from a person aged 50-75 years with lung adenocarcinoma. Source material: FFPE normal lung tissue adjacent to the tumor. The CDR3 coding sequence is TGTGCCACCCACCTCTCGTCCGGGTTTTATACGCAGTATTTT. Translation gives CATHLSSGFYTQYF.